These 13 T cell receptor beta chains came from one sample sequenced in a study of T cells after yellow fever vaccination. TCRdb re-derived calls from the 5' RACE reads in MiXCR, one entry per CDR3 protein. The table includes just under 600,000 distinct CDR3 sequences, about 13% detected once. The sample was PBMCs, taken on the day of the yellow fever booster vaccination. Receptors were obtained from a man aged 25-40 years who received the YFV17D yellow fever vaccine.

This clonotype has more than one count but fewer than ten. V and J are TRBV28 and TRBJ1-6; 8 bases are a match to TRBD1. Germline values: CDR1 MDHEN, CDR2 SYDVKM. The V and J ends lost 10 bases and 0 bases, in that order; junction bases with no gene match: 5. The CDR3 loop spans 15 amino acids. CDR3 coding DNA: TGTGCCATCGGACAGGGAAGCTCCTATAATTCACCCCTCCACTTT. This encodes CAIGQGSSYNSPLHF.

This clonotype has just a few counts. The V and J genes are TRBV29-1 and TRBJ2-7; possible D gene TRBD2, 7 bases. Germline lookup yields CDR1 SQVTM and CDR2 ANQGSEA. The CDR3 is 15 residues long. Trimming removed 6 bases at V and 6 bases at J, with 24 bases between. DNA of the CDR3: TGCAGCGTCCCGGCTGGGGGGGCGGGATCCAGCGAGCAGTACTTC. This translates into CSVPAGGAGSSEQYF.

V gene TRBV6-1 combines with J gene TRBJ2-7; D call uncertain. The germline V gene encodes CDR1 MNHNS and CDR2 SASEGT. The V end lost 7 bases, the J end lost 0 bases, and 19 bases lay between the germline ends. The length of the CDR3 is 16 residues. CDR3 sequence (DNA): TGTGCCAGCAAAATGGGTCTGGACGGTCACTCCTACGAGCAGTACTTC. The encoded protein is CASKMGLDGHSYEQYF.

Concerning this clonotype itself: A much larger clone differs by one base, so this may be a read error. This chain connects TRBV5-5 to TRBJ2-2; 8 nucleotides align to TRBD1. V was clipped by 0 bases and J by 3 bases; unmatched bases: 1. The V gene's germline CDR1 is SGHKS and CDR2 YYEKEE (reference sequence). There are 15 residues in the CDR3. The chain's CDR3 is CASSLGTGHTGELFF. CDR3 nucleotides: TGTGCCAGCAGCTTGGGGACAGGGCACACCGGGGAGCTGTTTTTT.

This clonotype was counted only a few times. Germline is not matched at one junction end, which may reflect a read error. This chain joins TRBV20-1 and TRBJ2-7; TRBD1 matches at 9 bases. CDR1 and CDR2 (germline): DFQATT, SNEGSKA (reference sequence). This CDR3 is built from 18 residues. CDR3 in amino acids: CCARDWTRPGQGGYEQYF. CDR3 in DNA: TGCTGTGCTAGAGATTGGACCCGACCGGGACAGGGAGGCTACGAGCAGTACTTC.

This clonotype was detected a few times. This chain uses TRBV18 with TRBJ1-5; 7 bases map to TRBD1. The V gene's germline CDR1 is KGHSH and CDR2 LQKENI. With V trimmed by 10 bases and J by 5 bases, 8 bases remained unmatched. The length of the CDR3 is 13 residues. CDR3 loop: CATTRDSDQPQHF. In DNA form, the CDR3 reads TGTGCCACCACCAGGGACAGTGATCAGCCCCAGCATTTT.

Only a few counts were recorded for this clonotype. The chain carries TRBV9 and TRBJ2-2; 15 bases are a match to TRBD2. Germline CDR1 reads SGDLS; CDR2 reads YYNGEE. The CDR3 extends over 18 amino acids. V trimming: 3 bases; J trimming: 6 bases; junction bases outside the gene matches: 9. The CDR3 loop reads CASSAPGTSGGTAGELFF. The CDR3 coding sequence is TGTGCCAGCAGCGCCCCCGGGACTAGCGGGGGGACAGCCGGGGAGCTGTTTTTT.

The V call is TRBV5-1, the J call TRBJ2-5; the match to TRBD2 covers 8 bases. CDR3 size: 15 residues. Unmatched junction bases numbered 7, after V lost 4 bases and J lost 2 bases. The germline V gene encodes CDR1 SGHRS and CDR2 YFSETQ. The CDR3 here is CASSRQGTSQETQYF. CDR3 DNA sequence: TGCGCCAGCAGCCGCCAAGGGACTAGTCAAGAGACCCAGTACTTC.

V and J are TRBV27 and TRBJ2-7; TRBD1 matches at 10 bases. CDR3 size: 17 residues. CDR1 is MNHEY, CDR2 SMNVEV, per germline (reference sequence). V dropped 6 bases and J dropped 1; count of bases not matched to a gene: 12. CDR3 coding DNA: TGTGCCAGCAGCCCCGGGACAGGGGCTTTCGTATCCTACGAGCAGTACTTC. Translating it yields CASSPGTGAFVSYEQYF.

The genes are TRBV3-1 and TRBJ2-2; D possibly uses TRBD1 or TRBD2 (5 bases each). Trimming took off 4 bases at V and 6 bases at J, with 12 bases between the two ends. The CDR3 length is 14 residues. Germline loops: CDR1 LGHDT, CDR2 YNNKEL (reference sequence). The CDR3 loop is CASSLGTIPGELFF. The CDR3 region has the DNA TGTGCCAGCAGCCTCGGGACCATCCCCGGGGAGCTGTTTTTT.

Worth noting for this clonotype: One end of the junction varies from germline; a read error may be responsible. The chain employs TRBV2 and TRBJ2-1; TRBD2 aligns across 10 bases. The CDR3 spans 16 residues. Germline CDR1 reads SNHLY; CDR2 reads FYNNEI. CDR3 DNA: TGTGCCAGCAGTCAAGCCGGGACTAGCGTTAAGGTGGAGCAGTTCTTC. Encoded protein: CASSQAGTSVKVEQFF. Looking up the rest from reference TRBV2 and TRBJ2-1 gives the full variable domain: EPEVTQTPSHQVTQMGQEVILRCVPISNHLYFYWYRQILGQKVEFLVSFYNNEISEKSEIFDDQFSVERPDGSNFTLKIRSTKLEDSAMYFCASSQAGTSVKVEQFFGPGTRLTVL.

The V gene is TRBV9, the J gene TRBJ2-5; tentative D call: TRBD2 (6 bases). Trimming cost V 2 bases and J 4 bases, with 12 bases left between them. The CDR3 runs to 14 residues. CDR1 and CDR2 (germline): SGDLS, YYNGEE. CDR3 sequence (DNA): TGTGCCAGCAGCGTCCGTCCCGGGGGAGAGACCCAGTACTTC. As protein: CASSVRPGGETQYF.

The rearrangement links TRBV5-1 to TRBJ2-1; D ambiguous. Per the germline V gene, CDR1 is SGHRS and CDR2 is YFSETQ. V was cut by 4 bases and J by 5 bases, with 13 bases left in between. The CDR3 length is 14 residues. The CDR3 sequence is CASSPARSDNEQFF. CDR3 bases: TGCGCCAGCAGCCCGGCCCGAAGCGACAATGAGCAGTTCTTC.